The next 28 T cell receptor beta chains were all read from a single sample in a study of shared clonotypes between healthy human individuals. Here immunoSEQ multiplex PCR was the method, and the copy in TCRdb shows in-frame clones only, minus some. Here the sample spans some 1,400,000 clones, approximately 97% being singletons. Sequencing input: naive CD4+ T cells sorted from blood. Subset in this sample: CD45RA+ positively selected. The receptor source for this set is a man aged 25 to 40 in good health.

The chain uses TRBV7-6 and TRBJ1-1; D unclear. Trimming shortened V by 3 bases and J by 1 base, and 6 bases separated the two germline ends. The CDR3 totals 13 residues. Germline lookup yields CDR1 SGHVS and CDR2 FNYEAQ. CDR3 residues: CASSFTRNTEAFF. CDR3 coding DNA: TGTGCCAGCAGCTTTACACGGAACACTGAAGCTTTCTTT.

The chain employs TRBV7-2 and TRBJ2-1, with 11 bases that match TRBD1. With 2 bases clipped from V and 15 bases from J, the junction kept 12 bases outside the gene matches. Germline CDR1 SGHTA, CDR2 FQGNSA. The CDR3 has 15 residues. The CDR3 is CASSLQTGQGARRFF. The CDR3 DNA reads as TGTGCCAGCAGCTTACAGACCGGACAGGGGGCCCGGCGGTTCTTC. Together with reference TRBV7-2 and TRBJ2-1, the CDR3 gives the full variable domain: GAGVSQSPSNKVTEKGKDVELRCDPISGHTALYWYRQSLGQGLEFLIYFQGNSAPDKSGLPSDRFSAERTGGSVSTLTIQRTQQEDSAVYLCASSLQTGQGARRFFGPGTRLTVL.

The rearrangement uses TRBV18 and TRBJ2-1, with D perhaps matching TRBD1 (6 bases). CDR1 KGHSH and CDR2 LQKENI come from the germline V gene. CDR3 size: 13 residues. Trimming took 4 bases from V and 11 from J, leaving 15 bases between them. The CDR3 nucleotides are TGTGCCAGCTCACTGGACAGCCTCGGGCAGCAGTTCTTC. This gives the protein CASSLDSLGQQFF.

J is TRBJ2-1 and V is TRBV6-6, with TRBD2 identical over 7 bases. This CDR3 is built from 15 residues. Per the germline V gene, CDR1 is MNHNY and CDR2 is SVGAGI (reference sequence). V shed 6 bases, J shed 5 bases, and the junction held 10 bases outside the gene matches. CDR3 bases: TGTGCCAGCAGAAAGCGGGATTCTCAGAACAATGAGCAGTTCTTC. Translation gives CASRKRDSQNNEQFF.

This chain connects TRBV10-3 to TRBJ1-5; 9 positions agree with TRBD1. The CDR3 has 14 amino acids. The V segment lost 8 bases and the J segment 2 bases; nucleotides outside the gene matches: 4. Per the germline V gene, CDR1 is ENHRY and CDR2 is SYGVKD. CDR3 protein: CAIGTGLGNQPQHF. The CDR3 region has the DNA TGTGCCATCGGGACAGGGCTTGGCAATCAGCCCCAGCATTTT.

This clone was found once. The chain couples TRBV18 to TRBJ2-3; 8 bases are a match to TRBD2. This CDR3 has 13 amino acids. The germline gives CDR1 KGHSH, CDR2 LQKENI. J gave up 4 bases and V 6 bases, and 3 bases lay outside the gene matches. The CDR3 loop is CASSREGPDTQYF. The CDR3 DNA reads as TGTGCCAGCTCCCGGGAGGGGCCAGATACGCAGTATTTT.

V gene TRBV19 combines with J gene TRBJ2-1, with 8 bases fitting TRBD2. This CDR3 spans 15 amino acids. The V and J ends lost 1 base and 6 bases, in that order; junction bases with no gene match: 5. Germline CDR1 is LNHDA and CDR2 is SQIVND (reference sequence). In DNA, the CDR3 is TGTGCCAGTAGTATAGCTAGCGGGCGAGTCAATGAGCAGTTCTTC. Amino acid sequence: CASSIASGRVNEQFF.

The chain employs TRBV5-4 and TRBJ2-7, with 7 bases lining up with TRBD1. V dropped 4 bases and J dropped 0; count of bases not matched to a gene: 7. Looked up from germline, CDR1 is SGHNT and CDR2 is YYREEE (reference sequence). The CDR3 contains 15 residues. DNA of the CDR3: TGTGCCAGCAGCAATAGACAGGGCAGCTCCTACGAGCAGTACTTC. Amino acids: CASSNRQGSSYEQYF.

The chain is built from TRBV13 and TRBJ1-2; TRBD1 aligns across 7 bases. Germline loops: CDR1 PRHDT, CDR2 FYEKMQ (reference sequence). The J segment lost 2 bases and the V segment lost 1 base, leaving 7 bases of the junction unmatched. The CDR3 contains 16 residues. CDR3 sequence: CASSLVGAGGNYGYTF. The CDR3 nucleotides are TGTGCCAGCAGCTTAGTCGGAGCAGGGGGAAACTATGGCTACACCTTC. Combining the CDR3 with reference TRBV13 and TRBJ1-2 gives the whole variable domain AAGVIQSPRHLIKEKRETATLKCYPIPRHDTVYWYQQGPGQDPQFLISFYEKMQSDKGSIPDRFSAQQFSDYHSELNMSSLELGDSALYFCASSLVGAGGNYGYTFGSGTRLTVV.

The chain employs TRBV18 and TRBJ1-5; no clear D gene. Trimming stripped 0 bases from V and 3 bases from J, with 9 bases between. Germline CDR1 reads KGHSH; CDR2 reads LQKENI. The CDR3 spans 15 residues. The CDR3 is CASSPPGQDNQPQHF. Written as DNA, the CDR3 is TGTGCCAGCTCACCACCTGGGCAGGACAATCAGCCCCAGCATTTT.

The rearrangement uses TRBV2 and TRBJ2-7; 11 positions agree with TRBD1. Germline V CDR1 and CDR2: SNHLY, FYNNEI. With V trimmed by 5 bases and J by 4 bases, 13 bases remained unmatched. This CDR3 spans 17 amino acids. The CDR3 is CASSPLLTGTGGYEQYF. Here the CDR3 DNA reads TGTGCCAGCAGTCCCCTCTTGACCGGGACAGGGGGGTACGAGCAGTACTTC.

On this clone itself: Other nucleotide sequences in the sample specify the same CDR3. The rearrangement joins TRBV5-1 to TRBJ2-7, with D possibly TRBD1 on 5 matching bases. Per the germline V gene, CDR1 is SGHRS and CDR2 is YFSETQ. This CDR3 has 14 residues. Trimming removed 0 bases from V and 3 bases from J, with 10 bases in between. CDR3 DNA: TGCGCCAGCAGCTTGGGTCAGGGCTTCTACGAGCAGTACTTC. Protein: CASSLGQGFYEQYF.

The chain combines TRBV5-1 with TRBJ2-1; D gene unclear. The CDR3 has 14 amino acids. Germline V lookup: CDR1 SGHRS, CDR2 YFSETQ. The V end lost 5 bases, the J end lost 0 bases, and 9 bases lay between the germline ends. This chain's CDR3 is CASRTYHSYNEQFF. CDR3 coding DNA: TGCGCCAGCAGGACGTACCACTCCTACAATGAGCAGTTCTTC.

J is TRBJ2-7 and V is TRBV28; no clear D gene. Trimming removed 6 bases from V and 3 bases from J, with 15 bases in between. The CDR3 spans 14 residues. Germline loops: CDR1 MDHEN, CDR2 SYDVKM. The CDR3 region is CASSLRATSYEQYF. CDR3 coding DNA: TGTGCCAGCAGCCTCCGGGCCACCAGCTACGAGCAGTACTTC.

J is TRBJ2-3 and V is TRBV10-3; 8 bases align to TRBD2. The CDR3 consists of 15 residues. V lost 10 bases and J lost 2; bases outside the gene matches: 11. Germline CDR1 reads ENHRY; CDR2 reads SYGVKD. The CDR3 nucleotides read TGTGCCACTCGACTGCCAGCGGGAGTCACAGATACGCAGTATTTT. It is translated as CATRLPAGVTDTQYF.

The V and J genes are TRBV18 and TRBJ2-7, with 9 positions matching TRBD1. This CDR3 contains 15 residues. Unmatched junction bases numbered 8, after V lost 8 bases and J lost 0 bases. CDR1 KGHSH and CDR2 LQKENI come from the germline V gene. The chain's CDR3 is CASGAGTGSSYEQYF. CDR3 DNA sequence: TGTGCCAGCGGGGCCGGGACAGGGAGCTCCTACGAGCAGTACTTC.

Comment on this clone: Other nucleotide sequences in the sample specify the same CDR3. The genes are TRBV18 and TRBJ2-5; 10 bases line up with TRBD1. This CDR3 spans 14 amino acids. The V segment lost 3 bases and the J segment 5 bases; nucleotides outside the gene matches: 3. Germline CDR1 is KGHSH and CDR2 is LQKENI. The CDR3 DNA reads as TGTGCCAGCTCACCTGACAGGGGGCGTGAGACCCAGTACTTC. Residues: CASSPDRGRETQYF.

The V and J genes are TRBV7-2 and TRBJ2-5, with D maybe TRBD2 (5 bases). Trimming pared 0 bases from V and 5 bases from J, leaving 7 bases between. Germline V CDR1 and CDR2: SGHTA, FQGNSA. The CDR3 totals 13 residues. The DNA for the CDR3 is TGTGCCAGCAGCTTAGCGGGAGATGAGACCCAGTACTTC. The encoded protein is CASSLAGDETQYF.

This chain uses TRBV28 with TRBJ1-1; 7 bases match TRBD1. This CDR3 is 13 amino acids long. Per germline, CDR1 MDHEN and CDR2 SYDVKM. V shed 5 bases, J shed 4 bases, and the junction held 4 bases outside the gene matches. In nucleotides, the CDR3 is TGTGCCAGCAGTCTAGCAGGGGGCACTGAAGCTTTCTTT. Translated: CASSLAGGTEAFF.

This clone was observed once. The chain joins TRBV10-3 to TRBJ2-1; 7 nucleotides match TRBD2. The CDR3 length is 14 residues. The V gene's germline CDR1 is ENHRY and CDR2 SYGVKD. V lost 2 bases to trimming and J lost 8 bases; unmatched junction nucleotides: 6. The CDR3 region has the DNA TGTGCCATCAGTGAGGTGGGAGGGCCGGATGAGCAGTTCTTC. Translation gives CAISEVGGPDEQFF.

The DNA for the CDR3 is TGTGCCAGCAGCGATACAGGGTCCGAGCAGTACTTC. It specifies CASSDTGSEQYF. The chain has TRBV6-1 and TRBJ2-7, with D possibly TRBD1 on 6 matching bases. The CDR3 loop spans 12 amino acids. Germline assignment: CDR1 MNHNS and CDR2 SASEGT. The V gene lost 6 bases and the J gene lost 6 bases, with 12 bases spanning the gap.

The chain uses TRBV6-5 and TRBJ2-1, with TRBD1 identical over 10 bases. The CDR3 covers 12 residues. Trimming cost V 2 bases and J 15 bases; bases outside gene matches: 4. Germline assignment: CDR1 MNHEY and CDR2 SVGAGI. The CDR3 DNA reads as TGTGCCAGCAGTTACGGTGGGACAGGGGTGTTCTTC. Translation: CASSYGGTGVFF.

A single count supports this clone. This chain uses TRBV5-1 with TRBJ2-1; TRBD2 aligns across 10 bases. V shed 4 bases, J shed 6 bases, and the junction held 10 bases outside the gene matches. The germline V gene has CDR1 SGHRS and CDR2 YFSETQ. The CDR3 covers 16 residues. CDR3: CASSPAGLAGVNEQFF. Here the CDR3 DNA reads TGCGCCAGCAGCCCCGCCGGGCTAGCGGGAGTCAATGAGCAGTTCTTC.

The CDR3 sequence: CASSPPPTGAQQYF. The CDR3 DNA sequence: TGTGCCAGCAGTCCACCACCGACAGGGGCTCAGCAGTACTTC. The V gene is TRBV28, the J gene TRBJ2-7; 8 bases are a match to TRBD1. Germline CDR1 and CDR2: MDHEN and SYDVKM. This CDR3 region has 14 residues. The trim removed 5 bases at V and 8 bases at J, leaving 11 bases unmatched.

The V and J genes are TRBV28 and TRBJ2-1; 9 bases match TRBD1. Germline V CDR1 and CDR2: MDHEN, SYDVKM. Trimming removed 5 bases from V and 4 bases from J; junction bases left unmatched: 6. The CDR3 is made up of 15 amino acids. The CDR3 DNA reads TGTGCCAGCAGTCTCGGACAGGGGCGTTACAATGAGCAGTTCTTC. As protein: CASSLGQGRYNEQFF.

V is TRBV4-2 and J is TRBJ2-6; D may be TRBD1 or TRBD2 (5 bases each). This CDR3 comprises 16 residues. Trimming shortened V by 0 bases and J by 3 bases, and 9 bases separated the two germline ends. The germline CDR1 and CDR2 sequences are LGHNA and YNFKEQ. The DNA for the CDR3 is TGTGCCAGCAGCCAAGATGAGGGGCGTGGGGCCAACGTCCTGACTTTC. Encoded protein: CASSQDEGRGANVLTF.

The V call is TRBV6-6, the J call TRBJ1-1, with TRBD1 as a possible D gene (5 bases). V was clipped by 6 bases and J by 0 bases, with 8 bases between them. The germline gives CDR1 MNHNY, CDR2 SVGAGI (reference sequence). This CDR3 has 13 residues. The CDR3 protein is CASSDRVNTEAFF. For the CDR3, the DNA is TGTGCCAGCAGCGACAGAGTGAACACTGAAGCTTTCTTT.

CDR3 DNA: TGTGCCAGCAGCTCGGGCCCGAATCAGCCCCAGCATTTT. Translation: CASSSGPNQPQHF. The rearrangement joins TRBV5-4 to TRBJ1-5; D uncertain. There are 13 residues in the CDR3. CDR1 and CDR2 (germline): SGHNT, YYREEE (reference sequence). Trimming pared 3 bases from V and 4 bases from J, leaving 8 bases between.